A single sample is the source of the 32 T cell receptor beta chains below, sequenced in a study of early T cells in non-severe SARS-CoV-2 infection. TCRdb used MiXCR to reprocess the 5' RACE reads, holding one entry per CDR3 protein. The repertoire has under 80,000 distinct CDR3 sequences, roughly 12% of them found once; the top ten carry 3.5% to 4%. The sample taken for sequencing was whole blood. The receptors come from an adult who was a healthcare worker with PCR-confirmed SARS-CoV-2 infection or an uninfected control (not recorded which).

The V gene is TRBV6-1, the J gene TRBJ2-7, with D perhaps matching TRBD1 (6 bases). The CDR3 extends over 16 amino acids. The V and J ends lost 4 bases and 1 base respectively, with 17 bases between them. From germline, CDR1 is MNHNS and CDR2 SASEGT. As DNA, the CDR3 is TGTGCCAGCAGTGCCAAATCAGGGGCCCCTTCCTACGAGCAGTACTTC. The encoded protein is CASSAKSGAPSYEQYF.

This clonotype was seen many times. The chain has TRBV27 and TRBJ2-7, with TRBD1 matching over 7 bases. Trimming cost V 4 bases and J 3 bases; bases outside gene matches: 9. The CDR3 has 15 residues. Looked up from germline, CDR1 is MNHEY and CDR2 is SMNVEV (reference sequence). The CDR3 DNA reads TGTGCCAGCAGTTCCCTGACAGGGAAGTTCTACGAGCAGTACTTC. Translating gives CASSSLTGKFYEQYF.

The table lists this clonotype with many counts. The chain couples TRBV20-1 to TRBJ2-1, with 7 bases identical to TRBD2. V shed 2 bases, J shed 10 bases, and the junction held 8 bases outside the gene matches. This CDR3 region has 13 residues. Germline CDR1 and CDR2: DFQATT and SNEGSKA (reference sequence). The CDR3 protein is CSARRPSGLEQFF. DNA of the CDR3: TGCAGTGCTAGAAGGCCTAGCGGACTAGAGCAGTTCTTC.

The V gene is TRBV29-1, the J gene TRBJ2-3, with 9 nucleotides matching TRBD2. After removal of 6 bases from V and 1 base from J, the junction contained 5 bases not matched to a gene. The CDR3 totals 14 residues. Per the germline V gene, CDR1 is SQVTM and CDR2 is ANQGSEA. CDR3 DNA: TGCAGCGTAATCTCTAGCGGGGGCACAGATACGCAGTATTTT. Amino acid sequence: CSVISSGGTDTQYF.

This clonotype showed up many times. The V call is TRBV29-1, the J call TRBJ2-3, with TRBD2 matching over 10 bases. The CDR3 is made up of 15 amino acids. Per germline, CDR1 SQVTM and CDR2 ANQGSEA. Trimming cost V 7 bases and J 2 bases; bases outside gene matches: 9. The CDR3 DNA reads as TGCAGCGCAGTAGCTAGCGGGGGACCCACAGATACGCAGTATTTT. Translation: CSAVASGGPTDTQYF.

This clonotype was detected only a few times. V is TRBV7-2 and J is TRBJ2-5, with a weak D call TRBD2 (5 bases). V was shortened by 7 bases and J by 5 bases, with 17 bases between the two germline ends. The CDR3 loop spans 14 amino acids. From germline, CDR1 is SGHTA and CDR2 FQGNSA. The DNA of the CDR3 is TGTGCCAGCAACCTCGGACTGCGGAGGGAGACCCAGTACTTC. Amino acid sequence: CASNLGLRRETQYF.

V and J are TRBV12-3 or TRBV12-4 and TRBJ2-3; TRBD2 might be the D (6 bases). The CDR3 spans 16 residues. V shed 5 bases and J shed 0 bases, with 15 bases lying between them. In DNA form, the CDR3 reads TGTGCCAGCAGTGCGGGGCCCAATCTTAGCACAGATACGCAGTATTTT. This encodes CASSAGPNLSTDTQYF.

This clonotype showed up many times. V usage is TRBV6-6 and J usage is TRBJ2-4; TRBD1 agrees at 10 bases. Germline V gene sequence: CDR1 MNHNY, CDR2 SVGAGI (reference sequence). The CDR3 covers 15 residues. The trim removed 3 bases at V and 7 bases at J, leaving 6 bases unmatched. CDR3 region: CASSYTGQGTNIQYF. The CDR3 region has the DNA TGTGCCAGCAGTTATACGGGACAGGGGACGAACATTCAGTACTTC.

The rearrangement uses TRBV6-4 and TRBJ1-6; no clear D. With 3 bases removed from V and 6 bases from J, the gap between germline ends came to 6 bases. The CDR3 has 13 residues. Germline V CDR1 and CDR2: MRHNA, SNTAGT. The CDR3 spells CASSESANSPLHF. In nucleotides, the CDR3 is TGTGCCAGCAGTGAGTCAGCTAATTCACCCCTCCACTTT.

This clonotype has at least ten counts. The chain links TRBV20-1 to TRBJ1-6, with a weak D call TRBD1 (5 bases). The CDR3 is 15 residues long. CDR1 is DFQATT and CDR2 is SNEGSKA in the germline V gene (reference sequence). Trimming took off 3 bases at V and 6 bases at J, with 15 bases between the two ends. CDR3 loop: CSASTQGGGNSPLHF. In nucleotides, the CDR3 is TGCAGTGCTAGTACGCAGGGTGGGGGTAATTCACCCCTCCACTTT.

V usage is TRBV7-9 and J usage is TRBJ2-1; D is perhaps TRBD2 (5 bases). The germline gives CDR1 SEHNR, CDR2 FQNEAQ (reference sequence). The germline V and J ends were trimmed by 3 bases and 9 bases, with 6 bases remaining between them. The CDR3 consists of 11 residues. CDR3 bases: TGTGCCAGCAGCTTTGCGGGTGAGCAGTTCTTC. It yields the protein CASSFAGEQFF.

This clonotype has at least ten counts. This chain connects TRBV28 to TRBJ2-3; 12 bases are a match to TRBD2. J gave up 3 bases and V 9 bases, and 13 bases lay outside the gene matches. The CDR3 covers 17 residues. Germline-derived CDR1 and CDR2 are MDHEN and SYDVKM. The CDR3 DNA reads as TGTGCCAGTCTAGGGCTAGCGGGAGGGCCGGGTACAGATACGCAGTATTTT. Residues: CASLGLAGGPGTDTQYF.

This clonotype was counted a few times. This chain connects TRBV11-2 to TRBJ2-7; TRBD1 matches at 10 bases. V was clipped by 3 bases and J by 4 bases; unmatched bases: 3. Germline-derived CDR1 and CDR2 are SGHAT and FQNNGV. The CDR3 runs 14 residues. The CDR3 nucleotides read TGTGCCAGCAGCTTTCGGACAGGGGGGTACGAGCAGTACTTC. As protein: CASSFRTGGYEQYF.

This clonotype was counted at least ten times. The genes are TRBV12-3 or TRBV12-4 and TRBJ2-2; D gene ambiguous. This CDR3 region has 15 residues. The V end lost 7 bases, the J end lost 1 base, and 13 bases lay between the germline ends. The CDR3 bases are TGTGCCAGCATCCTCCTGCTGGGGAACACCGGGGAGCTGTTTTTT. Protein: CASILLLGNTGELFF.

This clonotype has ten or more counts. This chain joins TRBV4-1 and TRBJ1-1; TRBD1 agrees at 11 bases. The CDR3 length is 14 residues. V gave up 6 bases and J gave up 5 bases; unmatched junction bases: 5. Germline V gives CDR1 MGHRA, CDR2 YSYEKL. CDR3 amino acids: CASSPDRGLTEAFF. CDR3 nucleotides: TGCGCCAGCAGTCCGGACAGGGGGCTGACTGAAGCTTTCTTT.

This clonotype was counted ten times or more. The chain uses TRBV3-1 and TRBJ1-2; D is possibly TRBD1 (5 bases). The V end lost 1 base, the J end lost 5 bases, and 14 bases lay between the germline ends. CDR1 is LGHDT and CDR2 is YNNKEL in the germline V gene (reference sequence). The CDR3 is 15 amino acids. CDR3 loop: CASSQVMGEGYGYTF. The CDR3 region has the DNA TGTGCCAGCAGCCAAGTAATGGGCGAGGGGTATGGCTACACCTTC.

This clonotype was observed a handful of times. The chain recombines TRBV7-8 with TRBJ2-7; D may be TRBD2 (6 bases). Trimming cost V 0 bases and J 4 bases, with 16 bases left between them. The CDR3 has 16 amino acids. The germline V gene encodes CDR1 SGHVS and CDR2 FQNEAQ. The CDR3 protein is CASSLAAAGGKYEQYF. As DNA, the CDR3 is TGTGCCAGCAGCTTAGCCGCAGCCGGGGGTAAATACGAGCAGTACTTC. Variable domain in full (rest from reference TRBV7-8 and TRBJ2-7): GAGVSQSPRYKVAKRGQDVALRCDPISGHVSLFWYQQALGQGPEFLTYFQNEAQLDKSGLPSDRFFAERPEGSVSTLKIQRTQQEDSAVYLCASSLAAAGGKYEQYFGPGTRLTVT.

This clonotype was recorded many times. The V and J genes are TRBV18 and TRBJ1-1; 7 bases fit TRBD1. The CDR3 is 14 residues long. Trimming at V came to 5 bases and at J to 4 bases, leaving 7 bases not matched to a gene. CDR1 and CDR2 (germline): KGHSH, LQKENI. CDR3 in DNA: TGTGCCAGCTCATCCGACAGGGATGGCACTGAAGCTTTCTTT. It specifies CASSSDRDGTEAFF.

This clonotype has ten or more counts. The CDR3 sequence: CSGQSSYNSPLHF. The CDR3 DNA sequence: TGCAGTGGACAGAGCTCCTATAATTCACCCCTCCACTTT. V and J are TRBV20-1 and TRBJ1-6, with D perhaps TRBD1 (5 bases). Looked up from germline, CDR1 is DFQATT and CDR2 is SNEGSKA (reference sequence). The CDR3 loop spans 13 amino acids. The V and J ends lost 7 bases and 0 bases respectively, with 7 bases between them.

This clonotype was counted a few times. This rearrangement joins TRBV3-1 to TRBJ1-5; D not resolved. The V and J ends lost 1 base and 3 bases respectively, with 7 bases between them. The CDR3 runs to 14 residues. Germline CDR1 and CDR2: LGHDT and YNNKEL (reference sequence). The CDR3 reads CASSQAGDNQPQHF. The CDR3 DNA is TGTGCCAGCAGCCAAGCCGGGGACAATCAGCCCCAGCATTTT.

This clonotype was recorded at least ten times. The CDR3 DNA sequence: TGCAGTGCTAGCCCAGGGGAGAATTCACCCCTCCACTTT. Translation gives CSASPGENSPLHF. The chain employs TRBV20-1 and TRBJ1-6, with a possible D match to TRBD1 (6 bases). Germline V lookup: CDR1 DFQATT, CDR2 SNEGSKA (reference sequence). This CDR3 has 13 residues. V shed 3 bases and J shed 7 bases, with 10 bases lying between them.

Many counts were recorded for this clonotype. This sequence joins TRBV20-1 and TRBJ2-2; maybe TRBD1 (7 bases). Trimming cost V 4 bases and J 7 bases, with 13 bases left between them. Germline V gives CDR1 DFQATT, CDR2 SNEGSKA (reference sequence). The CDR3 sequence is 13 residues long. CDR3 nucleotides: TGCAGTGCTACAGGGGGAGGAAGCGGGGAGCTGTTTTTT. It is translated as CSATGGGSGELFF.

This clonotype was seen at least ten times. This chain uses TRBV19 with TRBJ2-3, with D possibly matching TRBD2 (6 bases). The CDR3 sequence is 14 residues long. Trimming removed 4 bases at V and 4 bases at J, with 12 bases between. Germline CDR1 LNHDA, CDR2 SQIVND (reference sequence). CDR3 nucleotide sequence: TGTGCCAGTAGTACTTCCCCGGGGGCAGATACGCAGTATTTT. Encoded protein: CASSTSPGADTQYF.

This clonotype was observed at least ten times. CDR3: CASSPPSSGAYNEQFF. Written as DNA, the CDR3 is TGTGCCAGCTCACCACCTTCTAGCGGGGCCTACAATGAGCAGTTCTTC. V gene TRBV18 combines with J gene TRBJ2-1, with TRBD2 matching over 9 bases. CDR3 length: 16 amino acids. The germline gives CDR1 KGHSH, CDR2 LQKENI. V dropped 0 bases and J dropped 2; count of bases not matched to a gene: 2.

The chain joins TRBV12-5 to TRBJ2-2; D gene uncertain. V lost 1 base to trimming and J lost 0 bases, with 12 bases between them. CDR1 and CDR2 from the germline V gene are LGHNT and FRNRAP. The CDR3 covers 17 residues. In DNA form, the CDR3 reads TGTGCTAGTGGTTTGGCAGACGGGCCGGCGAACACCGGGGAGCTGTTTTTT. This translates into CASGLADGPANTGELFF.

The table lists this clonotype with many counts. The genes are TRBV29-1 and TRBJ2-1; TRBD1 aligns across 7 bases. CDR1 is SQVTM and CDR2 is ANQGSEA in the germline V gene. The CDR3 totals 14 residues. J lost 4 bases, V lost 5 bases, and 8 bases had no gene match. DNA of the CDR3: TGCAGCGTTTCCGGGACAGCCGCGTACAATGAGCAGTTCTTC. Its translation: CSVSGTAAYNEQFF.

This clonotype was seen a few times. The chain joins TRBV14 to TRBJ2-3, with D maybe TRBD2 (6 bases). V was pared by 8 bases and J by 0 bases, with 12 bases between. This CDR3 region has 14 residues. Germline V lookup: CDR1 SGHDN, CDR2 FVKESK. The CDR3 coding sequence is TGTGCCAGCCGGTCCGGGAGCAGCACAGATACGCAGTATTTT. Translating it yields CASRSGSSTDTQYF.

This chain connects TRBV7-3 to TRBJ2-3, with D possibly matching TRBD1 (5 bases). Germline V gives CDR1 SGHTA, CDR2 FQGTGA. Trimming removed 0 bases at V and 3 bases at J, with 10 bases between. The CDR3 runs 15 residues. The CDR3 nucleotides read TGTGCCAGCAGCTTAACGGGGCAGACGACAGATACGCAGTATTTT. Encoded protein: CASSLTGQTTDTQYF.

This clonotype was counted only a few times. This chain joins TRBV5-1 and TRBJ2-5; D is perhaps TRBD2 (6 bases). The V gene's germline CDR1 is SGHRS and CDR2 YFSETQ. The CDR3 has 15 residues. The V gene lost 1 base and the J gene lost 4 bases, with 14 bases spanning the gap. The CDR3 DNA reads as TGCGCCAGCAGCTTGCTCGGGGGAACGGGAGAGACCCAGTACTTC. The encoded protein is CASSLLGGTGETQYF.

This clonotype has ten or more counts. The chain couples TRBV20-1 to TRBJ1-6; D gene ambiguous. This CDR3 contains 16 residues. Deletions cut 0 bases from V and 0 bases from J, with 9 bases between. Germline V gene lookup returns CDR1 DFQATT and CDR2 SNEGSKA (reference sequence). CDR3 sequence (DNA): TGCAGTGCTAGAGACGGCAGGAGCTCCTATAATTCACCCCTCCACTTT. It codes for CSARDGRSSYNSPLHF.

This clonotype was counted between two and nine times. The V and J genes are TRBV12-3 or TRBV12-4 and TRBJ2-6; D is unresolved. This CDR3 comprises 18 residues. The V end was cut by 3 bases, the J end by 0 bases, with 15 bases between. The CDR3 is CASSFSLLGVSGANVLTF. Written as DNA, the CDR3 is TGTGCCAGCAGTTTCTCGCTCCTAGGTGTCTCTGGGGCCAACGTCCTGACTTTC.

This clonotype showed up many times. The chain employs TRBV4-1 and TRBJ2-7, with D perhaps TRBD1 or TRBD2 (6 bases each). Trimming took off 1 base at V and 4 bases at J, with 14 bases between the two ends. This CDR3 region has 15 residues. Germline CDR1 MGHRA, CDR2 YSYEKL. The CDR3 region has the DNA TGCGCCAGCAGCCAAGTTATCAGGGGAGGATACGAGCAGTACTTC. It encodes CASSQVIRGGYEQYF.